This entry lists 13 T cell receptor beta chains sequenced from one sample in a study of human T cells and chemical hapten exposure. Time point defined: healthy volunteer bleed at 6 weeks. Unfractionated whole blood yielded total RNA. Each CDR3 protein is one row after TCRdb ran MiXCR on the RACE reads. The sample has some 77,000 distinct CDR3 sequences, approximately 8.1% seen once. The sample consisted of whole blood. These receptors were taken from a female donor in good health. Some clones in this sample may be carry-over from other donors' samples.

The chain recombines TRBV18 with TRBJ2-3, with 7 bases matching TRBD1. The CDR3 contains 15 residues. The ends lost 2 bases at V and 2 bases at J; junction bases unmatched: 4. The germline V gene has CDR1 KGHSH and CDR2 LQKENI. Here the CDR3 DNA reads TGTGCCAGCTCACCAGGGGACAGAAACACAGATACGCAGTATTTT. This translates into CASSPGDRNTDTQYF. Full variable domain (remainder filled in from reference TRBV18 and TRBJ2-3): NAGVMQNPRHLVRRRGQEARLRCSPMKGHSHVYWYRQLPEEGLKFMVYLQKENIIDESGMPKERFSAEFPKEGPSILRIQQVVRGDSAAYFCASSPGDRNTDTQYFGPGTRLTVL.

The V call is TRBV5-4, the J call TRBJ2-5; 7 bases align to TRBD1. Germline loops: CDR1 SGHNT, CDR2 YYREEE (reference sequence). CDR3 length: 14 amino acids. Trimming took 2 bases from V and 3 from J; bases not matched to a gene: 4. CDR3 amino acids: CASSLPGGEETQYF. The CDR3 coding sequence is TGTGCCAGCAGCTTACCAGGGGGAGAAGAGACCCAGTACTTC.

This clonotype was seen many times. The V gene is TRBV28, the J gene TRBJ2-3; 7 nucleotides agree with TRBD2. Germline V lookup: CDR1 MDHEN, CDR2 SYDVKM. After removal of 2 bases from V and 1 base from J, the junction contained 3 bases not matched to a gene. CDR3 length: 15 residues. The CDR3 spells CASSLGGEGTDTQYF. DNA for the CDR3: TGTGCCAGCAGTTTAGGGGGGGAGGGCACAGATACGCAGTATTTT.

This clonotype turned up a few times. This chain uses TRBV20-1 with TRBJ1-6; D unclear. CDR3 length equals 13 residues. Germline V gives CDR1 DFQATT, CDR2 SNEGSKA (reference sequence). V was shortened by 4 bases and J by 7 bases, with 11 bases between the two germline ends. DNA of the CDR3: TGCAGTGCTAACGGAGTACCAAATTCACCCCTCCACTTT. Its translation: CSANGVPNSPLHF.

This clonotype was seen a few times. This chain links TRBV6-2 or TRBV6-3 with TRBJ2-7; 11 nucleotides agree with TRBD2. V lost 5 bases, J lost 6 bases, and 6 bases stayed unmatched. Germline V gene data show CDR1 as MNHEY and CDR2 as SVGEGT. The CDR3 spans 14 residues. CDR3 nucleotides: TGTGCCAGCAGTCCGGGACTAGCGGCGGCCGAGCAGTACTTC. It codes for CASSPGLAAAEQYF.

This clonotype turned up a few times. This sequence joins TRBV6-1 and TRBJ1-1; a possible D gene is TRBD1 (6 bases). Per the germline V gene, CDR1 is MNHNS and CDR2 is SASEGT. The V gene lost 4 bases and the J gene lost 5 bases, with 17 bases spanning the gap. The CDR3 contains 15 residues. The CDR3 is CASSGLQGSTTEAFF. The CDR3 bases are TGTGCCAGCAGTGGACTACAGGGCTCGACTACTGAAGCTTTCTTT.

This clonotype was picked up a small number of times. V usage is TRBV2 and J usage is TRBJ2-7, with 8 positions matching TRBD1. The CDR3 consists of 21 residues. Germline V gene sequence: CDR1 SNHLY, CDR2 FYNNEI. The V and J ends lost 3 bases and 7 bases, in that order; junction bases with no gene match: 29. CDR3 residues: CASSDGLRFVGTGEPPLEQYF. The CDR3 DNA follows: TGTGCCAGCAGTGACGGGTTGAGGTTTGTTGGGACAGGCGAACCCCCCCTAGAGCAGTACTTC.

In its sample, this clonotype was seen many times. Here the CDR3 DNA reads TGTGCCAGCAGCCGAACAGGGGTGGATGGCTACACCTTC. Its translation: CASSRTGVDGYTF. This chain connects TRBV6-5 to TRBJ1-2; 7 nucleotides agree with TRBD1. CDR3 length: 13 residues. Trimming removed 6 bases from V and 6 bases from J; junction bases left unmatched: 7. The germline V gene has CDR1 MNHEY and CDR2 SVGAGI.

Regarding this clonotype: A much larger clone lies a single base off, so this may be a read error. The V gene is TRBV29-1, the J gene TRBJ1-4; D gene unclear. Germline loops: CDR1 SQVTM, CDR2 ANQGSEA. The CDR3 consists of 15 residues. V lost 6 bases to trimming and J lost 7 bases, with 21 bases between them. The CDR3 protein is CSVVYGSALSEKLFF. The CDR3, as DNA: TGCAGCGTCGTTTACGGCAGTGCGTTGAGTGAAAAACTGTTTTTT.

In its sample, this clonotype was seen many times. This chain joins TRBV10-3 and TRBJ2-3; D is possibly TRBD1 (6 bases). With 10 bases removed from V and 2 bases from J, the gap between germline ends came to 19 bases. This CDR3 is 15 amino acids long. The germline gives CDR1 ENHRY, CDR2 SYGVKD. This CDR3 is CATRGGEIYTDTQYF. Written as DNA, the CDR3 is TGTGCCACCCGAGGGGGAGAAATATACACAGATACGCAGTATTTT.

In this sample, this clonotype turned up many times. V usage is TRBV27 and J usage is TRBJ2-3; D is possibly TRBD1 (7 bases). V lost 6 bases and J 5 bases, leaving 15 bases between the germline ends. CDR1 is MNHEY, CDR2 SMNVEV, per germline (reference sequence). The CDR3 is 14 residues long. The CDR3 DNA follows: TGTGCCAGCAGCGGAGGGGGCATTGGAGATACGCAGTATTTT. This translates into CASSGGGIGDTQYF.

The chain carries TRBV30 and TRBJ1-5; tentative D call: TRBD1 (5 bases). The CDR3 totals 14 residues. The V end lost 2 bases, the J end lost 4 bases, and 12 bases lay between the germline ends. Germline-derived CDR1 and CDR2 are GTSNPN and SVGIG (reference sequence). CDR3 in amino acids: CAWSLRQPNQPQHF. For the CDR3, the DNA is TGTGCCTGGAGTCTCCGACAGCCTAATCAGCCCCAGCATTTT.

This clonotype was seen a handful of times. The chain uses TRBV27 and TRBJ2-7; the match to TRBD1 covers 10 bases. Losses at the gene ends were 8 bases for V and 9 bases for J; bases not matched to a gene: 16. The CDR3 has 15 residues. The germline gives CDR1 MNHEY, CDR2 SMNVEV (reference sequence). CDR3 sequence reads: CASHTLGQGGGVQYF. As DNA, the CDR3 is TGTGCCAGCCACACACTTGGACAGGGGGGCGGGGTGCAGTACTTC.